The 11 T cell receptor beta chains below all came from one sample that was sequenced in a study of T cell repertoires in cytomegalovirus infection. TCRdb processed the reads anew with MiXCR; each CDR3 protein has one entry. Counted here are about 770,000 distinct CDR3 sequences, 25% to 35% occurring once; the ten biggest clones make up approximately 14%. No cognate antigen is known for these TCRs. This sample comprised cultured CD8+ T cells from PBMCs, obtained from culture after CMV antigen stimulation. The receptors were gathered from a human donor in good health (CMV status not recorded). Some clones in this sample may be carry-over from other donors' samples.

About this clonotype itself: A much larger clone sits a single nucleotide away, making a read error possible. V usage is TRBV12-3 or TRBV12-4 and J usage is TRBJ2-2; no definite D call. With 7 bases removed from V and 3 bases from J, the gap between germline ends came to 9 bases. The CDR3 is 13 residues long. CDR3 loop: CASNLSYTGELFF. The CDR3 DNA reads TGTGCCAGCAATTTGAGTTACACCGGGGAGCTGTTTTTT.

The chain is built from TRBV27 and TRBJ2-1; no clear D. V lost 3 bases to trimming and J lost 3 bases, with 9 bases between them. CDR3 size: 14 residues. Germline CDR1 and CDR2: MNHEY and SMNVEV (reference sequence). The CDR3 DNA is TGTGCCAGCAGTTTGCATGAGCTCTACAATGAGCAGTTCTTC. Protein sequence: CASSLHELYNEQFF.

This clonotype was seen a few times. V usage is TRBV7-6 and J usage is TRBJ1-5, with D possibly matching TRBD1 (6 bases). There are 15 residues in the CDR3. Deletions cut 5 bases from V and 4 bases from J, with 15 bases between. In germline, CDR1 is SGHVS, CDR2 FNYEAQ. The CDR3 DNA is TGTGCCAGCAGCCAGGTAGGACAGCGAAATCAGCCCCAGCATTTT. The encoded protein is CASSQVGQRNQPQHF. The full variable domain, its missing parts supplied by reference TRBV7-6 and TRBJ1-5, is GAGVSQSPRYKVTKRGQDVALRCDPISGHVSLYWYRQALGQGPEFLTYFNYEAQQDKSGLPNDRFSAERPEGSISTLTIQRTEQRDSAMYRCASSQVGQRNQPQHFGDGTRLSIL.

Only a few counts were recorded for this clonotype. This chain uses TRBV7-9 with TRBJ2-2, with D possibly matching TRBD2 (7 bases). The V gene's germline CDR1 is SEHNR and CDR2 FQNEAQ (reference sequence). The V gene lost 2 bases and the J gene lost 7 bases, with 11 bases spanning the gap. This CDR3 has 14 amino acids. The CDR3 region has the DNA TGTGCCAGCAGCTTACGGGGGGCGAGCGGGGAGCTGTTTTTT. Protein product: CASSLRGASGELFF.

This rearrangement joins TRBV29-1 to TRBJ1-2; perhaps TRBD1 as D (5 bases). Germline CDR1 is SQVTM and CDR2 is ANQGSEA. The length of the CDR3 is 11 residues. With 3 bases removed from V and 6 bases from J, the gap between germline ends came to 8 bases. The CDR3 loop reads CSVDRGDGYTF. The CDR3 nucleotides are TGCAGCGTTGATCGAGGGGATGGCTACACCTTC. Filled out from reference TRBV29-1 and TRBJ1-2, the complete variable domain reads SAVISQKPSRDICQRGTSLTIQCQVDSQVTMMFWYRQQPGQSLTLIATANQGSEATYESGFVIDKFPISRPNLTFSTLTVSNMSPEDSSIYLCSVDRGDGYTFGSGTRLTVV.

This clonotype showed up many times. This rearrangement joins TRBV7-6 to TRBJ2-1; D gene unclear. There are 14 residues in the CDR3. The V end was cut by 3 bases, the J end by 9 bases, with 15 bases between. CDR1 SGHVS and CDR2 FNYEAQ come from the germline V gene. CDR3 in DNA: TGTGCCAGCAGCTTCTTTTCGACTCCTATTGAGCAGTTCTTC. This sequence encodes CASSFFSTPIEQFF.

This clonotype was seen a few times. V gene TRBV27 combines with J gene TRBJ1-2, with D unresolved. The germline V gene encodes CDR1 MNHEY and CDR2 SMNVEV (reference sequence). V gave up 2 bases and J gave up 1 base, with 11 bases separating them. The CDR3 covers 15 residues. CDR3 in amino acids: CASSLAPGINYGYTF. The DNA of the CDR3 is TGTGCCAGCAGTTTAGCTCCAGGAATTAACTATGGCTACACCTTC.

The V call is TRBV5-1, the J call TRBJ1-5; 9 positions match TRBD1. The CDR3 has 14 amino acids. Looked up from germline, CDR1 is SGHRS and CDR2 is YFSETQ. V trimming: 4 bases; J trimming: 6 bases; junction bases outside the gene matches: 5. The CDR3 sequence is CASSTGGPGQPQHF. In DNA form, the CDR3 reads TGCGCCAGCAGCACAGGGGGCCCGGGTCAGCCCCAGCATTTT.

In this sample, this clonotype turned up a few times. CDR3 sequence reads: CASALGGYANTGELFF. CDR3 nucleotides: TGTGCTAGTGCCCTGGGGGGGTATGCGAACACCGGGGAGCTGTTTTTT. V gene TRBV12-5 combines with J gene TRBJ2-2; 7 bases are a match to TRBD2. Losses at the gene ends were 7 bases for V and 0 bases for J; bases not matched to a gene: 8. This CDR3 region has 16 residues. CDR1 is LGHNT, CDR2 FRNRAP, per germline.

V gene TRBV6-5 combines with J gene TRBJ2-1; D possibly corresponds to TRBD2 (6 bases). The V gene's germline CDR1 is MNHEY and CDR2 SVGAGI. The ends were cut back, 7 bases at V and 5 bases at J, with 9 bases in the middle. The CDR3 spans 12 residues. CDR3 sequence (DNA): TGTGCCAGCATAGCGGAGGACAATGAGCAGTTCTTC. It encodes CASIAEDNEQFF.

The chain employs TRBV7-9 and TRBJ1-2, with 7 bases aligning to TRBD1. The junction had 8 bases not matched to a gene; V was cut back by 10 bases and J by 3 bases. This CDR3 contains 13 residues. Germline lookup yields CDR1 SEHNR and CDR2 FQNEAQ (reference sequence). The chain's CDR3 is CANRNTGDYGYTF. The DNA for the CDR3 is TGTGCCAACAGGAATACAGGGGACTATGGCTACACCTTC.